Listed below are T cell receptor beta chains from one sample, sequenced in a study of shared T cell receptors in the human thymus. Repertoires were generated with immunoSEQ multiplex PCR, while TCRdb's copy carries only in-frame clones and drops some. The sample holds 700,000 or so clones; approximately 83% are singletons and the top ten take roughly 0.01%. The data were also submitted as part of a second study, on human thymus T cells.

Material for sequencing was thymocytes. These receptors all come from a girl under three years old with a congenital heart defect. CDR3s leave out the opening cysteine and the closing phenylalanine or tryptophan.

>TRBJ2-3|TRBV5-8
ASSLRLSTDTQY
>TRBJ2-3|TRBV7-2
ASSIGLVDTQY
>TRBJ1-5|TRBV7-2
ASSLEVGATYQPQH
>TRBJ2-3|TRBV7-6
ASSFAPSGLAPDTQY
>TRBJ1-1|TRBV12-5
ASGLVTGGSTEAF
>TRBJ1-1|TRBV5-4
ASSPPGLRNAEAF
>TRBJ1-1|TRBV18
ASSPPKGVKAEAF
>TRBJ2-1|TRBV6-1
ASSERLAGGSEQF
>TRBJ1-6|TRBV10-3
AISESTEGPRDFSPLH
>TRBJ1-1|TRBV19
ASSSPRGSFTEAF
>TRBJ1-3|TRBV30
AWSGKEYSGNTIY
>TRBJ2-4|TRBV2
ASEVLAKNIQY
>NA|TRBV9
ASSAGLAGNYEQY
>TRBJ2-7|TRBV5-1
ASSQGSRSYEQY
>TRBJ1-1|TRBV30
AWVPRGLNTEAF
>TRBJ1-2|TRBV28
ASGLPGQGTYGYT
>TRBJ2-1|TRBV6-4
ASSGGGAPNEQF
>TRBJ1-1|TRBV15
ATSRLAPTGNTEAF
>TRBJ1-1|TRBV19
ASSPDRGTYYNTEAF
>TRBJ2-1|TRBV7-8
ASSLGTSGVYNEQF
>TRBJ1-1|TRBV5-8
ASTRRGPLNLNTEAF
>TRBJ2-1|TRBV9
ASSVATGLAGATEQF
>TRBJ1-6|TRBV5-5
ASSFMRGQGEVWNSPLH
>TRBJ2-5|TRBV27
ASSLASGVVQETQY
>TRBJ1-5|TRBV28
ASSPGIGSTAPQH
>TRBJ1-1|TRBV5-1
ASSLLGVRTEAF
>TRBJ2-1|TRBV4-1
ASSRLAGAVKDNEQF
>TRBJ2-2|TRBV5-1
ASSLELYRDKSKGSTGELF
>TRBJ1-2|TRBV7-6
ASSRPGYGYT
>TRBJ2-1|TRBV7-6
ASSLVPQSSYNEQF
>TRBJ1-1|TRBV14
ASSQAAQGATEAF
>TRBJ2-7|TRBV2
ASRVQGLDEQY